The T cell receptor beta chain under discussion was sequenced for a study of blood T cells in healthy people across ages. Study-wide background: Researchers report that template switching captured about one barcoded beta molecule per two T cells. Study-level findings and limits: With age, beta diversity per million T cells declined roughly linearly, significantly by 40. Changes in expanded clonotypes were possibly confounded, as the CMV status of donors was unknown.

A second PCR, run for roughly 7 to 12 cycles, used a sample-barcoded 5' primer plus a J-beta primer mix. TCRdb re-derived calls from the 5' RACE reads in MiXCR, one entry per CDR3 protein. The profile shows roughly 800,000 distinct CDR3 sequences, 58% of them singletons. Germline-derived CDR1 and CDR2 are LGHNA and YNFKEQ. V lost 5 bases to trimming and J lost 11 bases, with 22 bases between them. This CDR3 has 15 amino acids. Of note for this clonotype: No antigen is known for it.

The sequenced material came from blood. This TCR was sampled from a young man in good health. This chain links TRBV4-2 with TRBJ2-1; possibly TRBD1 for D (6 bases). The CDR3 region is CASSLLGNTQGQQFF. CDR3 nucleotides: TGTGCCAGCAGCTTACTGGGCAATACACAGGGTCAGCAGTTCTTC.